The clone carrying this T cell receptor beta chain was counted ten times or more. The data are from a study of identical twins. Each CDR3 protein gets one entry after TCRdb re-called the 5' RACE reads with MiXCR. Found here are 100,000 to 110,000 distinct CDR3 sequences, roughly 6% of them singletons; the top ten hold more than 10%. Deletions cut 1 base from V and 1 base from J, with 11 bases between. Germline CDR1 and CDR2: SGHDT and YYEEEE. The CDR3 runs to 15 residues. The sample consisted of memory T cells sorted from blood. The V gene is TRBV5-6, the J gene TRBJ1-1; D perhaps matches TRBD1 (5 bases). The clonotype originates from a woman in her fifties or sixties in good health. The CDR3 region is CASSLIQGRNTEAFF. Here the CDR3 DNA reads TGTGCCAGCAGCTTGATTCAGGGAAGGAACACTGAAGCTTTCTTT.